Listed here are 19 T cell receptor beta chains from one sample, sequenced in a study of PD-1 blockade in mismatch repair-deficient tumors. Method: immunoSEQ multiplex PCR; TCRdb's copy keeps in-frame clones and lacks some. The table has under 95,000 clones, over 70% seen once. The sequencing here drew on peripheral blood, taken 12 weeks after starting pembrolizumab. The receptors originated from an adult with mismatch repair-deficient cancer.

The chain joins TRBV7-6 to TRBJ2-1, with 8 positions matching TRBD2. CDR1 SGHVS and CDR2 FNYEAQ come from the germline V gene. With 2 bases clipped from V and 8 bases from J, the junction kept 5 bases outside the gene matches. The CDR3 is made up of 14 amino acids. The CDR3 sequence is CASSLSWTSYEQFF. CDR3 sequence (DNA): TGTGCCAGCAGCTTAAGCTGGACTAGCTATGAGCAGTTCTTC.

This chain connects TRBV7-6 to TRBJ2-7; 8 bases are a match to TRBD1. Losses at the gene ends were 2 bases for V and 3 bases for J; bases not matched to a gene: 3. The germline gives CDR1 SGHVS, CDR2 FNYEAQ. The CDR3 is made up of 14 amino acids. CDR3 nucleotides: TGTGCCAGCAGCTTATTCGACAGGGGCTACGAGCAGTACTTC. Protein: CASSLFDRGYEQYF.

This chain uses TRBV2 with TRBJ2-3; 8 bases fit TRBD2. Germline CDR1 and CDR2: SNHLY and FYNNEI. With V trimmed by 4 bases and J by 0 bases, 6 bases remained unmatched. The CDR3 spans 16 residues. CDR3 residues: CASSGKLAASTDTQYF. The CDR3 nucleotides are TGTGCCAGCAGTGGAAAACTAGCGGCAAGCACAGATACGCAGTATTTT.

This chain links TRBV7-3 with TRBJ2-3, with 10 bases lining up with TRBD2. Trimming removed 2 bases from V and 4 bases from J; junction bases left unmatched: 6. CDR1 is SGHTA and CDR2 is FQGTGA in the germline V gene. The CDR3 has 16 residues. The CDR3 here is CASSLYSSGSADTQYF. The CDR3 DNA follows: TGTGCCAGCAGCTTATACTCTAGCGGGAGCGCAGATACGCAGTATTTT. The complete variable domain, with remaining parts taken from reference TRBV7-3 and TRBJ2-3, reads GAGVSQTPSNKVTEKGKYVELRCDPISGHTALYWYRQSLGQGPEFLIYFQGTGAADDSGLPNDRFFAVRPEGSVSTLKIQRTERGDSAVYLCASSLYSSGSADTQYFGPGTRLTVL.

This chain uses TRBV5-1 with TRBJ2-5; D ambiguous. Trimming shortened V by 3 bases and J by 1 base, and 10 bases separated the two germline ends. Germline V CDR1 and CDR2: SGHRS, YFSETQ. The CDR3 has 14 amino acids. CDR3 amino acids: CASSSFVRQETQYF. Here the CDR3 DNA reads TGCGCCAGCAGCTCCTTTGTTCGCCAAGAGACCCAGTACTTC. Filled out from reference TRBV5-1 and TRBJ2-5, the complete variable domain reads KAGVTQTPRYLIKTRGQQVTLSCSPISGHRSVSWYQQTPGQGLQFLFEYFSETQRNKGNFPGRFSGRQFSNSRSEMNVSTLELGDSALYLCASSSFVRQETQYFGPGTRLLVL.

The chain combines TRBV5-1 with TRBJ2-7, with 7 positions matching TRBD1. Germline V lookup: CDR1 SGHRS, CDR2 YFSETQ. V was clipped by 2 bases and J by 6 bases; unmatched bases: 11. The CDR3 sequence is 15 residues long. The CDR3: CASSFRQGAVSEQYF. In nucleotides, the CDR3 is TGCGCCAGCAGCTTCAGACAGGGTGCCGTCAGCGAGCAGTACTTC.

Only one count was recorded for this clone. The genes are TRBV6-5 and TRBJ2-2, with no clear D. V was clipped by 5 bases and J by 5 bases, with 12 bases between them. The CDR3 extends over 14 amino acids. Germline CDR1 is MNHEY and CDR2 is SVGAGI. CDR3 DNA: TGTGCCAGCAGTCGGTCCTCTGAGACCGGGGAGCTGTTTTTT. This codes for CASSRSSETGELFF.

In its sample, this clone was seen once. The V and J genes are TRBV7-6 and TRBJ1-4; the D is unclear. Trimming removed 3 bases from V and 0 bases from J, with 8 bases in between. Per germline, CDR1 SGHVS and CDR2 FNYEAQ. The CDR3 extends over 15 amino acids. The CDR3 spells CASSLAEATNEKLFF. CDR3 DNA: TGTGCCAGCAGCTTGGCGGAGGCAACTAATGAAAAACTGTTTTTT.

This chain connects TRBV30 to TRBJ2-1; weak D call: TRBD2 (5 bases). CDR3 length equals 15 residues. Germline V gene sequence: CDR1 GTSNPN, CDR2 SVGIG (reference sequence). Trimming pared 2 bases from V and 2 bases from J, leaving 13 bases between. CDR3 bases: TGTGCCTGGAGTAAGAAGGCGGGTCCCTACAATGAGCAGTTCTTC. Its protein is CAWSKKAGPYNEQFF.

The chain recombines TRBV10-2 with TRBJ2-4; perhaps D is TRBD1 or TRBD2 (5 bases each). Trimming removed 1 base from V and 8 bases from J, with 24 bases in between. The CDR3 extends over 18 amino acids. Germline values: CDR1 WSHSY, CDR2 SAAADI. The CDR3 region has the DNA TGCGCCAGCAGTGAGTGGCCCCTAGGGGACCGTACCATCGACATTCAGTACTTC. Translating gives CASSEWPLGDRTIDIQYF.

The chain recombines TRBV30 with TRBJ2-1; D gene uncertain. With 0 bases removed from V and 4 bases from J, the gap between germline ends came to 13 bases. Germline CDR1 is GTSNPN and CDR2 is SVGIG (reference sequence). This CDR3 comprises 15 residues. The CDR3 here is CAWSVDALGYNEQFF. CDR3 in DNA: TGTGCCTGGAGTGTAGATGCTCTAGGATACAATGAGCAGTTCTTC.

Only one count was recorded for this clone. This sequence joins TRBV29-1 and TRBJ2-7; D possibly corresponds to TRBD2 (6 bases). V was clipped by 4 bases and J by 3 bases, with 10 bases between them. This CDR3 has 12 amino acids. Germline V gives CDR1 SQVTM, CDR2 ANQGSEA. DNA of the CDR3: TGCAGCGTTGGGGGGGAAATCTACGAGCAGTACTTC. Protein sequence: CSVGGEIYEQYF.

V gene TRBV4-1 combines with J gene TRBJ2-5, with 8 bases that match TRBD2. CDR3 length: 17 residues. J gave up 5 bases and V 0 bases, and 11 bases lay outside the gene matches. From germline, CDR1 is MGHRA and CDR2 YSYEKL. The CDR3 is CASSQDTGGRSWETQYF. DNA for the CDR3: TGCGCCAGCAGCCAAGATACGGGCGGGAGGTCGTGGGAGACCCAGTACTTC.

DNA of the CDR3: TGCAGCGTTGGTCGAGACACTGAAGCTTTCTTT. Protein sequence: CSVGRDTEAFF. The chain employs TRBV29-1 and TRBJ1-1, with D hard to call. The CDR3 extends over 11 amino acids. CDR1 is SQVTM, CDR2 ANQGSEA, per germline. The V and J ends lost 4 bases and 3 bases respectively, with 6 bases between them.

This chain connects TRBV5-4 to TRBJ2-7; 10 bases agree with TRBD2. Losses at the gene ends were 4 bases for V and 7 bases for J; bases not matched to a gene: 5. CDR3 length: 13 amino acids. CDR1 is SGHNT and CDR2 is YYREEE in the germline V gene (reference sequence). CDR3 sequence reads: CASSTRTSGEQYF. As DNA, the CDR3 is TGTGCCAGCAGCACTAGGACTAGCGGAGAGCAGTACTTC.

V and J are TRBV5-4 and TRBJ1-2; no firm D call. Per the germline V gene, CDR1 is SGHNT and CDR2 is YYREEE (reference sequence). The CDR3 totals 14 residues. The V end lost 0 bases, the J end lost 5 bases, and 11 bases lay between the germline ends. The CDR3 nucleotides read TGTGCCAGCAGCTTGGGGAAAGAACTTTATGGCTACACCTTC. Translation: CASSLGKELYGYTF.

The rearrangement uses TRBV2 and TRBJ2-1; 7 nucleotides match TRBD1. With V trimmed by 0 bases and J by 0 bases, 5 bases remained unmatched. CDR1 SNHLY and CDR2 FYNNEI come from the germline V gene. CDR3 length equals 17 residues. The CDR3 DNA is TGTGCCAGCAGTGAAGCGCTTTGGGACAGCTCCTACAATGAGCAGTTCTTC. Its translation is CASSEALWDSSYNEQFF.

The V gene is TRBV11-3, the J gene TRBJ2-1; TRBD1 might be the D (6 bases). Germline assignment: CDR1 SGHNT and CDR2 YENEEA. The CDR3 extends over 14 amino acids. V lost 5 bases and J lost 1, with 9 bases in between. The DNA for the CDR3 is TGTGCCAGCAGCCCCACAGGGTCCTACAATGAGCAGTTCTTC. Translating gives CASSPTGSYNEQFF.

This clone was observed a single time. The rearrangement uses TRBV29-1 and TRBJ2-7; D unclear. The CDR3 contains 11 residues. The V gene's germline CDR1 is SQVTM and CDR2 ANQGSEA. V was clipped by 2 bases and J by 5 bases, with 7 bases between them. This chain's CDR3 is CSVESENEQYF. CDR3 bases: TGCAGCGTTGAATCGGAGAACGAGCAGTACTTC.